This T cell receptor (beta chain) came from a study of blood T cell repertoires in COVID-19. As for the study in general: In each case, the material was cDNA or gDNA derived from T cells, B-cell-depleted T cells, or PBMCs.

Per the authors' pipeline: Amplification of reference gene primers was used by the study to estimate nucleated cell counts. TCRdb's table, derived via immunoSEQ multiplex PCR, lists solely in-frame clones and lacks some. The V and J calls and clone size are taken from that table; D and trimming were inferred from the DNA. The sample includes more than 150,000 clones, around 90% seen only once; the top ten take roughly 0.6%. The specimen sequenced was peripheral blood. The sequence derives from a man aged 50-60 years with acute or convalescent COVID-19.

The CDR3 region is CATDGGKGFQETQYF. For the CDR3, the DNA is TGTGCCACAGACGGGGGGAAGGGGTTCCAAGAGACCCAGTACTTC. The rearrangement uses TRBV24-1 and TRBJ2-5; 7 bases map to TRBD2. CDR3 length: 15 amino acids. Germline V lookup: CDR1 KGHDR, CDR2 SFDVKD. Trimming at V came to 10 bases and at J to 1 base, leaving 11 bases not matched to a gene.